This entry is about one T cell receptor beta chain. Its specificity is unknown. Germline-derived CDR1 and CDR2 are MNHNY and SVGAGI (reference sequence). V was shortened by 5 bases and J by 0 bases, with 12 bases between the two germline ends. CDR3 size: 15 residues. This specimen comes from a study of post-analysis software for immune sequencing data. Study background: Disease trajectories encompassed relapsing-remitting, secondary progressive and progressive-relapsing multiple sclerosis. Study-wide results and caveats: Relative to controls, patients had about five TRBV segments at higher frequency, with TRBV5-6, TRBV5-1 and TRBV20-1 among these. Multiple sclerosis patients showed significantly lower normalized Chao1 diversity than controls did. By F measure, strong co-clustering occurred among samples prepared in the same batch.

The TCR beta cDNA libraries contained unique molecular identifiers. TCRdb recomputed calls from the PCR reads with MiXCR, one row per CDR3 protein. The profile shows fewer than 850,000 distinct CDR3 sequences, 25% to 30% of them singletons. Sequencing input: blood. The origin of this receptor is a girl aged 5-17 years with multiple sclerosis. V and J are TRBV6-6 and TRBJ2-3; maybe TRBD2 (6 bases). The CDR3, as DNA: TGTGCCAGCAGTCCGGCTAGCGAAAGCACAGATACGCAGTATTTT. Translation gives CASSPASESTDTQYF.